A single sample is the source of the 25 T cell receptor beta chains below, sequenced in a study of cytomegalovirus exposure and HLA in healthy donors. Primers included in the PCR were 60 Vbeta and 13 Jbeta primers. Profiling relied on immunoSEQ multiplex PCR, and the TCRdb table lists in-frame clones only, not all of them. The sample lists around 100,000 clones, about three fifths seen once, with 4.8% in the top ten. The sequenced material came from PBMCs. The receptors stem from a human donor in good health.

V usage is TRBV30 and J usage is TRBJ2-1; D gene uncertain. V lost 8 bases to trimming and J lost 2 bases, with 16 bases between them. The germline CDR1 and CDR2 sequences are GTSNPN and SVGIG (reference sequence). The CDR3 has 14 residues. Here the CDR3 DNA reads TGTGCCGCCGCCTCTGGAGTACCCTACAATGAGCAGTTCTTC. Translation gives CAAASGVPYNEQFF.

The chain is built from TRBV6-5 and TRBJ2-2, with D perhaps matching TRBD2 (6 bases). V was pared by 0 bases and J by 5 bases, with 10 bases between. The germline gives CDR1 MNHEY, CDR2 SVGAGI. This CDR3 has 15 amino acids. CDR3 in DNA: TGTGCCAGCAGTTACTCGCCAGGGAGGACCGGGGAGCTGTTTTTT. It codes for CASSYSPGRTGELFF.

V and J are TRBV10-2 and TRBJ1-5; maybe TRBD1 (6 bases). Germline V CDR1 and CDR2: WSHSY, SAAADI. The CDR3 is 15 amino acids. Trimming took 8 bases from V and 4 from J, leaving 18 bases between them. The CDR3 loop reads CASGLIGQGNQPQHF. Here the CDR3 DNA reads TGCGCCAGCGGACTGATCGGGCAGGGGAATCAGCCCCAGCATTTT.

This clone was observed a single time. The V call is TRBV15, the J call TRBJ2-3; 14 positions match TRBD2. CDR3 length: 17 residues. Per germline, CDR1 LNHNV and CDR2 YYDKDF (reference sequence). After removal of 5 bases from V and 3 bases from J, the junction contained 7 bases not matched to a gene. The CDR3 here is CATSGKTSGRATDTQYF. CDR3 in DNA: TGTGCCACCAGCGGGAAGACTAGCGGGAGGGCGACAGATACGCAGTATTTT.

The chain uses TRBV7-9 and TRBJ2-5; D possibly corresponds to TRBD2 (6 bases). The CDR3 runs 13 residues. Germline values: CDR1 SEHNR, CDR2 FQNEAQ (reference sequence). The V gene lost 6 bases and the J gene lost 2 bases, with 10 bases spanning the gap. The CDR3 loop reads CASRAGPQETQYF. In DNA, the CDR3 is TGTGCCAGCAGGGCGGGACCACAAGAGACCCAGTACTTC.

The CDR3 loop is CSVPQGTYGYTF. The CDR3 DNA is TGCAGCGTTCCACAGGGGACCTATGGCTACACCTTC. The chain has TRBV29-1 and TRBJ1-2, with 7 nucleotides matching TRBD1. V lost 5 bases, J lost 4 bases, and 4 bases stayed unmatched. Germline V CDR1 and CDR2: SQVTM, ANQGSEA. The CDR3 totals 12 residues.

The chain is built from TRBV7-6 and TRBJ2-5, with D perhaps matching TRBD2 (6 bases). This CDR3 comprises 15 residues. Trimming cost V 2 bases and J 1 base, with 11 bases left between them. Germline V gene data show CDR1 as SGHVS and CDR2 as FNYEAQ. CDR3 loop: CASSLSRGIQETQYF. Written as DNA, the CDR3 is TGTGCCAGCAGCTTAAGTCGGGGGATCCAAGAGACCCAGTACTTC. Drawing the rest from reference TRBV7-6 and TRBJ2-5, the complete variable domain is GAGVSQSPRYKVTKRGQDVALRCDPISGHVSLYWYRQALGQGPEFLTYFNYEAQQDKSGLPNDRFSAERPEGSISTLTIQRTEQRDSAMYRCASSLSRGIQETQYFGPGTRLLVL.

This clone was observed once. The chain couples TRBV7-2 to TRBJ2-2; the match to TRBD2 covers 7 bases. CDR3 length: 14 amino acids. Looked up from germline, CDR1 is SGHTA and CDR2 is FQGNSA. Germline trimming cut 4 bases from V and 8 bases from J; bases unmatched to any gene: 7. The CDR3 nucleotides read TGTGCCAGCAGCTCAAGACTAGCTTCGGGGGAGCTGTTTTTT. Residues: CASSSRLASGELFF.

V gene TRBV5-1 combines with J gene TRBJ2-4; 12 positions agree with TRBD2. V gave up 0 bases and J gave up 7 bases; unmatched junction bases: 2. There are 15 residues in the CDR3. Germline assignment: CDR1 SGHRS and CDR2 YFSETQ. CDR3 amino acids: CASSLAGTSGNIQYF. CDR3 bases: TGCGCCAGCAGCTTGGCCGGGACTAGCGGGAACATTCAGTACTTC.

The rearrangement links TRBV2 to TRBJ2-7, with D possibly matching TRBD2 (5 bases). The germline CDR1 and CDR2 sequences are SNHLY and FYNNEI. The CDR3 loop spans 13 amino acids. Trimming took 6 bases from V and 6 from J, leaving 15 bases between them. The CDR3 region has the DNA TGTGCCAGCAGACGAGCGGATCCCTCCGAGCAGTACTTC. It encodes CASRRADPSEQYF.

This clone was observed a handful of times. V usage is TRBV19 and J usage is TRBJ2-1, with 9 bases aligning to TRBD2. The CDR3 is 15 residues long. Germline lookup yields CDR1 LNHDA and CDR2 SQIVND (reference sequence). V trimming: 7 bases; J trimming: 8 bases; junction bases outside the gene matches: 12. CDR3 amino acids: CASKSGSGRRYEQFF. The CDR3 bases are TGTGCCAGTAAATCGGGTAGCGGGAGAAGGTATGAGCAGTTCTTC.

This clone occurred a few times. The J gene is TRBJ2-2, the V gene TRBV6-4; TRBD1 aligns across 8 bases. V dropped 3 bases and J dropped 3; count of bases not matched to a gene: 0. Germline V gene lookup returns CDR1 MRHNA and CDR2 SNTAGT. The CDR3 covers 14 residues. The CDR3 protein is CASSETGDTGELFF. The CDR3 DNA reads TGTGCCAGCAGTGAGACAGGGGACACCGGGGAGCTGTTTTTT.

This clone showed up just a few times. CDR3 DNA: TGTGCCAGCTCACCCGGGACCTACAATGAGCAGTTCTTC. Translated: CASSPGTYNEQFF. The J gene is TRBJ2-1, the V gene TRBV18, with D perhaps TRBD2 (5 bases). V was shortened by 3 bases and J by 2 bases, with 5 bases between the two germline ends. Germline V gene data show CDR1 as KGHSH and CDR2 as LQKENI. The CDR3 covers 13 residues.

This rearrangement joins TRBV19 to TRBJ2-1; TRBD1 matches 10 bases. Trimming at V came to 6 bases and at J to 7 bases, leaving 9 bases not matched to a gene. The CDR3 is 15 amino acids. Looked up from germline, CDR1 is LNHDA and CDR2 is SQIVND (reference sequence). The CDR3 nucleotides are TGTGCCAGTAGCCCCCTTAGACAGGGGGCGAATGAGCAGTTCTTC. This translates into CASSPLRQGANEQFF.

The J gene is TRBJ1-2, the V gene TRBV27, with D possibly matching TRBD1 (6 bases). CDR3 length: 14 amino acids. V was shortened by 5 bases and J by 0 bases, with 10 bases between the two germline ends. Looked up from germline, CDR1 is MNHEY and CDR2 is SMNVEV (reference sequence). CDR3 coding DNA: TGTGCCAGCAGTGTCAGGGGTTCTAACTATGGCTACACCTTC. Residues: CASSVRGSNYGYTF.

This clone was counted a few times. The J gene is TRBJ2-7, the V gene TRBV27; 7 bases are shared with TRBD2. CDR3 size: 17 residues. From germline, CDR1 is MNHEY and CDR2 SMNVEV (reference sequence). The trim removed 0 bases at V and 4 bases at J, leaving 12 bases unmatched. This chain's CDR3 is CASSLSGGRALGYEQYF. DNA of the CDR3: TGTGCCAGCAGTTTATCTGGGGGGAGGGCCCTCGGATACGAGCAGTACTTC.

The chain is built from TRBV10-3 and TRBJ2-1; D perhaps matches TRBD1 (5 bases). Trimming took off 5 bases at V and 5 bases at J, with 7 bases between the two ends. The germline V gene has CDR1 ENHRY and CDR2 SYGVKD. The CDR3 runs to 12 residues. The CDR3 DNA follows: TGTGCCATCAGTCGACAGAACAATGAGCAGTTCTTC. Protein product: CAISRQNNEQFF.

DNA for the CDR3: TGTGCCAGCAGGCGGTTGGGTGGACAGCCCTACGAGCAGTACTTC. Amino acids: CASRRLGGQPYEQYF. This chain joins TRBV28 and TRBJ2-7; TRBD1 is a possible D gene (6 bases). The CDR3 loop spans 15 amino acids. Trimming removed 6 bases from V and 2 bases from J, with 17 bases in between. Germline-derived CDR1 and CDR2 are MDHEN and SYDVKM.

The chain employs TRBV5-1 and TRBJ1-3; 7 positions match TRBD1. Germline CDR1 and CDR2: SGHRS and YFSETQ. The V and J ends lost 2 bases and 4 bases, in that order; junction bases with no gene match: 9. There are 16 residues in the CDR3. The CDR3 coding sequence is TGCGCCAGCAGCTTAACAGGGGATCTGGGAGGAAACACCATATATTTT. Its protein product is CASSLTGDLGGNTIYF.

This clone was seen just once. The CDR3, as DNA: TGTGCCAGCAGTGAGGAGGGGCGAGCATCACCCCTCCACTTT. Its translation is CASSEEGRASPLHF. V usage is TRBV2 and J usage is TRBJ1-6; D possibly corresponds to TRBD1 (5 bases). V gave up 3 bases and J gave up 10 bases, with 13 bases separating them. Germline CDR1 SNHLY, CDR2 FYNNEI. The CDR3 contains 14 residues.

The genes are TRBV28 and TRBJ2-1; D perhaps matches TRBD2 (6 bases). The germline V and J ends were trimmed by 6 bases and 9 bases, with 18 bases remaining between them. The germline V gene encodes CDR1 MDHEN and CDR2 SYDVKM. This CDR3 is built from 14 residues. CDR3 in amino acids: CASRPLAGQSEQFF. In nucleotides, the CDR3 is TGTGCCAGCAGACCACTAGCCGGACAAAGTGAGCAGTTCTTC.

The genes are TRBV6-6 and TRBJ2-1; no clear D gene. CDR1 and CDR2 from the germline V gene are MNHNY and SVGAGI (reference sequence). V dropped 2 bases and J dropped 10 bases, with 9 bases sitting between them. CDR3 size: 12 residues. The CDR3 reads CASSYPTGEQFF. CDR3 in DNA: TGTGCCAGCAGTTACCCGACTGGGGAGCAGTTCTTC.

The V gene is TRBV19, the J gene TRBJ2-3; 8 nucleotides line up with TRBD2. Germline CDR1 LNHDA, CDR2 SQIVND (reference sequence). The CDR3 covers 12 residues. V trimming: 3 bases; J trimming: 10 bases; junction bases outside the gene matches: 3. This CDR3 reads CASSMTGGPQYF. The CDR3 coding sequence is TGTGCCAGTAGTATGACGGGAGGGCCGCAGTATTTT.

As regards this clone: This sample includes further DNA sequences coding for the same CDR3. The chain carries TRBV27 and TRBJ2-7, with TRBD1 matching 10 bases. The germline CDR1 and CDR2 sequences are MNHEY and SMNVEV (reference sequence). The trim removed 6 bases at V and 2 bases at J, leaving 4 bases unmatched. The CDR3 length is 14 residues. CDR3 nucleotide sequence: TGTGCCAGCAGCTTCGGGACAGGGGCCTACGAGCAGTACTTC. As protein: CASSFGTGAYEQYF.

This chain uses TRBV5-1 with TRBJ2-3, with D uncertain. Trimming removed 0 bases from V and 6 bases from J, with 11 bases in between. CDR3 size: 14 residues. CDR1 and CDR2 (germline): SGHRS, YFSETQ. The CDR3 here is CASSLAASQDTQYF. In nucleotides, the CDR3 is TGCGCCAGCAGCTTGGCCGCCTCACAGGATACGCAGTATTTT.